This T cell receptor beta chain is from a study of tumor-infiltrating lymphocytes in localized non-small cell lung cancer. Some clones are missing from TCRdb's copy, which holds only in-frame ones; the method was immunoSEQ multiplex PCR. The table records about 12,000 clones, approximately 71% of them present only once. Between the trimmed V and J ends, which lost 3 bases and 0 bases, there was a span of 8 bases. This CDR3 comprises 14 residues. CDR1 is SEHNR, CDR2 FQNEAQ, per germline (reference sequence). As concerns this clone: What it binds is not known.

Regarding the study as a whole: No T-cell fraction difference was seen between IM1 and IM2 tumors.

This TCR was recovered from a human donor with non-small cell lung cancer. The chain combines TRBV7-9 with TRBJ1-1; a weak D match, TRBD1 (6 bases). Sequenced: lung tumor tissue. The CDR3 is CASSLDRVNTEAFF. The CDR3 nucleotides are TGTGCCAGCAGCTTGGACAGAGTGAACACTGAAGCTTTCTTT.